Included here is one TCR beta chain sequence, with context. This entry is derived from a study of blood T cell repertoires in COVID-19. Study summary: PBMCs, B-cell-depleted T cells, or T cells were the source of the cDNA or gDNA that made up the material.

The data were produced by immunoSEQ multiplex PCR, yet TCRdb's version contains in-frame clones alone and is incomplete. The sample contains 150,000 to 200,000 clones, about 86% of which appear only once. Trimming shortened V by 4 bases and J by 7 bases, and 14 bases separated the two germline ends. This CDR3 has 14 residues. Germline-derived CDR1 and CDR2 are SGHRS and YFSETQ. J is TRBJ1-4 and V is TRBV5-1, with D possibly matching TRBD1 (6 bases). Sequencing was performed on peripheral blood. The source is a human donor with acute or convalescent COVID-19. The donor label of this sample is uncertain. This CDR3 is CASSPNRASEKLFF. CDR3 nucleotides: TGCGCCAGCAGCCCAAACAGGGCCTCTGAAAAACTGTTTTTT.